This T cell receptor beta chain was found in a study of blood T cell repertoires in COVID-19. Across the study: COVID-19 samples collected from the United States, Italy and Spain covered acute and convalescent phases. T cells, B-cell-depleted T cells, or PBMCs provided the cDNA or gDNA that served as material.

Germline V gene sequence: CDR1 SGHTA, CDR2 FQGNSA. V gave up 3 bases and J gave up 9 bases; unmatched junction bases: 5. CDR3 length: 14 amino acids. In the authors' methods: Scientists estimated how many nucleated cells there were by amplifying reference gene primers. TCRdb's copy holds only in-frame clones and misses some; the assay was immunoSEQ multiplex PCR. The DNA was the basis for D and trimming; V, J and clone size are from that table. The sample carries about 190,000 clones, 80% recorded once. Sequencing was performed on peripheral blood. The rearrangement joins TRBV7-2 to TRBJ1-5; 10 bases match TRBD1. The receptor was derived from a man between 60 and 75 years old with acute or convalescent COVID-19. The CDR3 region has the DNA TGTGCCAGCAGCTTGGGACAGGGGTATGGGCCCCAGCATTTT. Translated: CASSLGQGYGPQHF.